A selection of T cell receptor beta chains follows, all from one sample in a study of T cells after yellow fever vaccination. TCRdb redid the calling of the 5' RACE reads with MiXCR, one entry per CDR3 protein. Of 60,000 to 75,000 distinct CDR3 sequences listed, 5% to 8% are singletons. The material was CD8+ T cells sorted from PBMCs, obtained approximately 47 days after the first yellow fever vaccination. The source of these receptors is a man younger than 30 who received the YFV17D yellow fever vaccine. CDR3s include the opening cysteine and the closing phenylalanine or tryptophan. Fields, in order: V gene, D gene, clone size, J gene, CDR3 DNA, CDR3 protein. The D gene is left open where the match is weak. The size field is filled for only some rows; it gives once, few, many or a size class.

>TRBV4-1|TRBD2|many|TRBJ2-2
TGCGCCAGCAGCCAAGCAGGGCGGGGGGCCACCGGGGAGCTGTTTTTT
CASSQAGRGATGELFF
>TRBV4-1|-|many|TRBJ1-2
TGCGCCAGCAGCCCCCGGATTAAGGAGGGCTACACCTTC
CASSPRIKEGYTF
>TRBV10-3|-|-|TRBJ1-6
TGTGCCATCAGTGAAAAGACGAGCTCCTATAATTCACCCCTCCACTTT
CAISEKTSSYNSPLHF
>TRBV20-1|-|few|TRBJ1-2
TGCAGTGCTAGAGGATGGGAGGGCTATGGCTACACCTTC
CSARGWEGYGYTF
>TRBV4-1|-|many|TRBJ2-1
TGCGCCAGCAGCCAAGTCTCCCTAGACAGCAATGAGCAGTTCTTC
CASSQVSLDSNEQFF
>TRBV7-9|-|many|TRBJ2-3
TGTGCCATTCTGCGCGGGTCCCTCGTAGATACGCAGTATTTT
CAILRGSLVDTQYF
>TRBV12-3/TRBV12-4|TRBD1|-|TRBJ2-2
TGTGCCAGCAGCCGGACAGGCGAGGGCACCGGGGAGCTGTTTTTT
CASSRTGEGTGELFF
>TRBV29-1|-|few|TRBJ2-7
TGCAGCGTACGGAGGGCCAACGAGCAGTACTTC
CSVRRANEQYF
>TRBV6-5|TRBD2|many|TRBJ2-3
TGTGCCAGCAGTTACCCGGGGGGATACCCAGATACGCAGTATTTT
CASSYPGGYPDTQYF
>TRBV6-2/TRBV6-3|-|few|TRBJ2-7
TGTGCCAGCAGTGATAACAGGGATGCTTCCTACGAGCAGTACTTC
CASSDNRDASYEQYF
>TRBV15|-|few|TRBJ1-1
TGTGCCACCAGATTCAGCACCTTGGCTGGAGCTTTCTTT
CATRFSTLAGAFF
>TRBV12-3/TRBV12-4|-|medium-sized|TRBJ2-1
TGTGCCAGCAGCCTGGGAAATGAGCAGTTCTTC
CASSLGNEQFF
>TRBV9|TRBD1|many|TRBJ1-1
TGTGCCAGCAGCGACCGGGACAGGGCTACTGAAGCTTTCTTT
CASSDRDRATEAFF
>TRBV30|-|-|TRBJ1-1
TGTGCCTGGAGGAGGGGGAACACTGAAGCTTTCTTT
CAWRRGNTEAFF
>TRBV6-2/TRBV6-3|TRBD1|many|TRBJ2-1
TGTGCCAGCAGTTACTCGACAGGGGGCAATGAGCAGTTCTTC
CASSYSTGGNEQFF
>TRBV27|-|many|TRBJ2-7
TGTGCCAGCAGTTCCTATCTTAGCTCCTACGAGCAGTACTTC
CASSSYLSSYEQYF
>TRBV4-3|-|-|TRBJ1-3
TGCGCCAGCAGCCAAGAAGAAATCCGGGACAAGGATGGAAACACCATATATTTT
CASSQEEIRDKDGNTIYF
>TRBV20-1|TRBD2|few|TRBJ2-1
TGCAGTGCCTTGACTAGCGGGGGGTCGGTGTACAATGAGCAGTTCTTC
CSALTSGGSVYNEQFF
>TRBV5-1|-|-|TRBJ2-2
TGCGCCAGCAGCTTGGAGACAGTCCGACGCTCGAACACCGGGGAGCTGTTTTTT
CASSLETVRRSNTGELFF
>TRBV11-2|TRBD2|many|TRBJ2-3
TGTGCCAGCGACAGGGGCCCCGGGACTAGCGGGGGAATGAGCACAGATACGCAGTATTTT
CASDRGPGTSGGMSTDTQYF
>TRBV5-1|-|many|TRBJ2-1
TGCGCCAGCAGCTTACCAGGTGCAACGCAGTTCTTC
CASSLPGATQFF
>TRBV15|TRBD1|many|TRBJ2-7
TGTGCCACCAGCTCGGGACAGGATTACGAGCAGTACTTC
CATSSGQDYEQYF
>TRBV29-1|-|few|TRBJ1-4
TGCAGCGCCGTTGTGGCGGCAGACTATAATGAAAAACTGTTTTTT
CSAVVAADYNEKLFF